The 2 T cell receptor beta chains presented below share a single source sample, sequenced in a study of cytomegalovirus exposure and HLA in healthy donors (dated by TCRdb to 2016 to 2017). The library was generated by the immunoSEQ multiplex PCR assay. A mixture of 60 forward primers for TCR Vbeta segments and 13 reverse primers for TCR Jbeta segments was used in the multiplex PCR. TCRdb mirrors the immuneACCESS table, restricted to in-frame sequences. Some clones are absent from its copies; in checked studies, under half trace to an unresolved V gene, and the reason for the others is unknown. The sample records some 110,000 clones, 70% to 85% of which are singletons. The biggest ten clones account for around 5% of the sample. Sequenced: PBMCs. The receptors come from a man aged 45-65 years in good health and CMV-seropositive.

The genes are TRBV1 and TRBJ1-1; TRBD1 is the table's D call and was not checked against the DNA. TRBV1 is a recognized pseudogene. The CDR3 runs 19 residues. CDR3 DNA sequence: TGCACCAGCAGCCAAGATACCCCCCTCCGACAGGAGCTGAACACTGAAGCTTTCTTT. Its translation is CTSSQDTPLRQELNTEAFF.

CDR3 sequence: CASSSDRVSYEQYF. DNA for the CDR3: TGTGCCAGCAGCTCTGACAGGGTGAGCTACGAGCAGTACTTC. This chain joins TRBV7-2 and TRBJ2-7, with 7 bases identical to TRBD1. V shed 4 bases and J 3 bases; nucleotides not matched to a gene: 6. The length of the CDR3 is 14 residues. Germline CDR1 and CDR2: SGHTA and FQGNSA.